This TCR beta chain was observed in a study of OX40 agonist ivuxolimab in advanced cancers. CDR1 is SGDLS, CDR2 YYNGEE, per germline. The ends lost 4 bases at V and 7 bases at J; junction bases unmatched: 7. This CDR3 spans 15 amino acids. The protocol was immunoSEQ multiplex PCR, while the TCRdb copy is restricted to in-frame clones and leaves out a portion. The sample has tens of thousands of clones; 87% are singletons. V usage is TRBV9 and J usage is TRBJ1-4; TRBD1 matches at 10 bases. This clonotype was sampled from an adult with an advanced solid tumor such as melanoma, head and neck, liver or kidney cancer. The sequencing used CD4+ or CD8+ T cells sorted from blood, collected in a trial of the OX40 agonist ivuxolimab. CDR3 coding DNA: TGTGCCAGCAGCACCAGGACAGGGGGAGGTGAAAAACTGTTTTTT. Translated, it gives CASSTRTGGGEKLFF.